One and the same sample provided the 24 T cell receptor beta chains below, sequenced in a study of graft-versus-host responses after intestinal transplantation. This table comes from immunoSEQ multiplex PCR, and its TCRdb copy is limited to in-frame clones, with some not included. In the table there are some 8,000 clones, roughly 90% of which are singletons. Sequencing used PBMCs, obtained around 31 days after intestinal transplant. These receptors were obtained from a human patient who received an intestinal transplant, so some T cells may come from the graft donor.

V usage is TRBV7-9 and J usage is TRBJ2-1; weak D call: TRBD2 (6 bases). Germline values: CDR1 SEHNR, CDR2 FQNEAQ (reference sequence). V dropped 2 bases and J dropped 10 bases, with 21 bases sitting between them. The CDR3 totals 16 residues. CDR3 region: CASSLRAPLGSGEQFF. For the CDR3, the DNA is TGTGCCAGCAGCTTAAGGGCCCCTTTAGGAAGCGGGGAGCAGTTCTTC.

The V and J genes are TRBV4-1 and TRBJ2-3, with TRBD2 as a possible D gene (6 bases). Germline V CDR1 and CDR2: MGHRA, YSYEKL. CDR3 length: 14 residues. Trimming removed 5 bases from V and 0 bases from J, with 9 bases in between. This chain's CDR3 is CASSRLVSTDTQYF. CDR3 nucleotide sequence: TGCGCCAGCAGCAGACTAGTCAGCACAGATACGCAGTATTTT.

This rearrangement joins TRBV4-2 to TRBJ2-7, with D perhaps TRBD1 (5 bases). This CDR3 spans 15 amino acids. Trimming removed 0 bases at V and 3 bases at J, with 12 bases between. Germline V gene sequence: CDR1 LGHNA, CDR2 YNFKEQ. The DNA of the CDR3 is TGTGCCAGCAGCCAAGAGGCAGGGTACAACTACGAGCAGTACTTC. It is translated as CASSQEAGYNYEQYF.

The genes are TRBV4-1 and TRBJ2-1; possibly TRBD1 or TRBD2 for D (6 bases each). The germline V gene encodes CDR1 MGHRA and CDR2 YSYEKL. CDR3 length: 15 amino acids. The ends were cut back, 4 bases at V and 4 bases at J, with 14 bases in the middle. The CDR3 DNA is TGCGCCAGCAGCCCCTCGGGGGCGCTTTACAATGAGCAGTTCTTC. This sequence encodes CASSPSGALYNEQFF.

This clone was seen a few times. This chain uses TRBV6-1 with TRBJ1-3; no firm D call. Trimming shortened V by 4 bases and J by 0 bases, and 4 bases separated the two germline ends. The V gene's germline CDR1 is MNHNS and CDR2 SASEGT. This CDR3 has 13 residues. CDR3 loop: CASSGHSGNTIYF. CDR3 nucleotide sequence: TGTGCCAGCAGTGGACACTCTGGAAACACCATATATTTT.

This chain links TRBV5-1 with TRBJ2-3; 7 positions match TRBD2. Germline V gene data show CDR1 as SGHRS and CDR2 as YFSETQ. The CDR3 runs to 15 residues. V gave up 4 bases and J gave up 2 bases; unmatched junction bases: 7. The CDR3 coding sequence is TGCGCCAGCAGCATAAGAGCGGGGATCACAGATACGCAGTATTTT. It yields the protein CASSIRAGITDTQYF.

The chain joins TRBV7-2 to TRBJ2-3, with TRBD1 identical over 7 bases. CDR1 is SGHTA, CDR2 FQGNSA, per germline. The V segment lost 6 bases and the J segment 3 bases; nucleotides outside the gene matches: 9. The CDR3 is 15 residues long. Here the CDR3 reads CASSFRGRGTDTQYF. The CDR3 bases are TGTGCCAGCAGTTTTAGGGGGCGAGGGACAGATACGCAGTATTTT. Based on the CDR3 plus reference TRBV7-2 and TRBJ2-3, the full variable domain is GAGVSQSPSNKVTEKGKDVELRCDPISGHTALYWYRQSLGQGLEFLIYFQGNSAPDKSGLPSDRFSAERTGGSVSTLTIQRTQQEDSAVYLCASSFRGRGTDTQYFGPGTRLTVL.

The chain carries TRBV2 and TRBJ2-1, with 14 bases that match TRBD2. The germline gives CDR1 SNHLY, CDR2 FYNNEI. With V trimmed by 11 bases and J by 10 bases, 13 bases remained unmatched. CDR3 length: 15 amino acids. The CDR3 protein is CAGRLGLAGGLEQFF. The CDR3 DNA sequence: TGTGCCGGACGACTTGGACTAGCGGGGGGTTTAGAGCAGTTCTTC.

The chain combines TRBV2 with TRBJ2-7, with TRBD2 as a possible D gene (5 bases). V was trimmed by 1 base and J by 5 bases, leaving 6 bases between them. Germline V gives CDR1 SNHLY, CDR2 FYNNEI. The CDR3 loop spans 12 amino acids. The CDR3 DNA reads as TGTGCCAGCAGTGAAGTGGGAGACGAGCAGTACTTC. Translated, it gives CASSEVGDEQYF.

The V gene is TRBV6-1, the J gene TRBJ2-1, with 10 bases fitting TRBD2. CDR3 length: 14 residues. Germline lookup yields CDR1 MNHNS and CDR2 SASEGT. J gave up 10 bases and V 7 bases, and 10 bases lay outside the gene matches. In DNA, the CDR3 is TGTGCCAGCAAGCCTAGCGGGGGCGAAATAGAGCAGTTCTTC. Residues: CASKPSGGEIEQFF.

The chain has TRBV6-1 and TRBJ1-1, with D maybe TRBD1 (5 bases). Germline V gives CDR1 MNHNS, CDR2 SASEGT. The V end was cut by 6 bases, the J end by 2 bases, with 16 bases between. The CDR3 is made up of 15 amino acids. This chain's CDR3 is CASSVQGGPNTEAFF. CDR3 DNA sequence: TGTGCCAGCAGCGTGCAGGGTGGGCCTAACACTGAAGCTTTCTTT.

The chain uses TRBV19 and TRBJ2-7, with D possibly being TRBD1 (7 bases). This CDR3 spans 15 amino acids. Between the trimmed V and J ends, which lost 3 bases and 4 bases, there was a span of 16 bases. CDR1 LNHDA and CDR2 SQIVND come from the germline V gene (reference sequence). The DNA of the CDR3 is TGTGCCAGTAGTATTGGTCAGGGGGGAGCTTACGAGCAGTACTTC. Encoded protein: CASSIGQGGAYEQYF. Complete variable domain (other parts from reference TRBV19 and TRBJ2-7): DGGITQSPKYLFRKEGQNVTLSCEQNLNHDAMYWYRQDPGQGLRLIYYSQIVNDFQKGDIAEGYSVSREKKESFPLTVTSAQKNPTAFYLCASSIGQGGAYEQYFGPGTRLTVT.

This chain uses TRBV28 with TRBJ2-7, with 7 bases aligning to TRBD1. The germline V gene encodes CDR1 MDHEN and CDR2 SYDVKM. The CDR3 has 13 residues. The V gene end was trimmed by 5 bases and the J gene end by 9 bases; junction bases not matched to a gene: 10. CDR3 DNA: TGTGCCAGCAGTAATCCGGGACAGATGTGGCAGTACTTC. Protein: CASSNPGQMWQYF.

The rearrangement joins TRBV6-4 to TRBJ1-2, with 7 positions matching TRBD1. The V segment lost 2 bases and the J segment 4 bases; nucleotides outside the gene matches: 10. This CDR3 has 16 residues. In germline, CDR1 is MRHNA, CDR2 SNTAGT. In DNA form, the CDR3 reads TGTGCCAGCAGTGACGGGGGAGTGGGACAGACCTATGGCTACACCTTC. Protein product: CASSDGGVGQTYGYTF.

The chain carries TRBV14 and TRBJ1-2, with 9 bases lining up with TRBD1. The CDR3 is made up of 16 amino acids. Germline trimming cut 1 base from V and 7 bases from J; bases unmatched to any gene: 10. Per germline, CDR1 SGHDN and CDR2 FVKESK. CDR3 DNA: TGTGCCAGCAGCCAAGCTTCGACAGGGGGGTATAGTGGCTACACCTTC. Translated: CASSQASTGGYSGYTF.

V usage is TRBV6-9 and J usage is TRBJ2-7; D is undetermined. CDR3 length: 13 residues. Germline values: CDR1 MNHGY, CDR2 SVAAGI. V was pared by 3 bases and J by 7 bases, with 13 bases between. CDR3 coding DNA: TGTGCCAGCAGTTACTCGCGCCAACAGGAGCAGTACTTC. It translates to CASSYSRQQEQYF.

This clone has a single count. This chain joins TRBV21-1 and TRBJ2-2; the DNA was not used to check the table's D call, TRBD1. TRBV21-1 is annotated as a pseudogene. This CDR3 is 16 amino acids long. CDR3 region: CASSKVNSPTTGELFF. The DNA of the CDR3 is TGTGCCAGCAGCAAGGTGAACAGCCCAACCACCGGGGAGCTGTTTTTT.

This sequence joins TRBV5-6 and TRBJ1-6; 7 positions match TRBD1. This CDR3 has 14 amino acids. With V trimmed by 0 bases and J by 6 bases, 0 bases remained unmatched. Germline values: CDR1 SGHDT, CDR2 YYEEEE. The CDR3 reads CASSLGDSNSPLHF. The CDR3 nucleotides read TGTGCCAGCAGCTTGGGGGACAGTAATTCACCCCTCCACTTT.

This rearrangement joins TRBV27 to TRBJ2-2; 13 bases are a match to TRBD2. Trimming removed 7 bases from V and 15 bases from J; junction bases left unmatched: 11. Germline V gives CDR1 MNHEY, CDR2 SMNVEV (reference sequence). This CDR3 has 14 amino acids. In DNA, the CDR3 is TGTGCCAGCACCACGACTAGCGGGAGGCCGGCGTTGTTTTTT. Translating it yields CASTTTSGRPALFF.

The gene calls are TRBV14 and TRBJ2-7; D may be TRBD1 (6 bases). The V and J ends lost 3 bases and 5 bases respectively, with 11 bases between them. The CDR3 runs 13 residues. Germline V lookup: CDR1 SGHDN, CDR2 FVKESK. The CDR3: CASSHRGWDEQYF. Here the CDR3 DNA reads TGTGCCAGCAGCCACAGGGGATGGGACGAGCAGTACTTC.

The V gene is TRBV7-9, the J gene TRBJ1-2; D is unclear. V was trimmed by 2 bases and J by 6 bases, leaving 7 bases between them. There are 12 residues in the CDR3. Germline V gene data show CDR1 as SEHNR and CDR2 as FQNEAQ (reference sequence). The DNA of the CDR3 is TGTGCCAGCAGCTTATATGCAGATGGCTACACCTTC. As protein: CASSLYADGYTF. The full variable domain, rest sourced from reference TRBV7-9 and TRBJ1-2, is DTGVSQNPRHKITKRGQNVTFRCDPISEHNRLYWYRQTLGQGPEFLTYFQNEAQLEKSRLLSDRFSAERPKGSFSTLEIQRTEQGDSAMYLCASSLYADGYTFGSGTRLTVV.

The rearrangement uses TRBV7-9 and TRBJ2-1; 9 bases agree with TRBD2. The CDR3 totals 16 residues. The junction had 7 bases not matched to a gene; V was cut back by 5 bases and J by 2 bases. Per the germline V gene, CDR1 is SEHNR and CDR2 is FQNEAQ (reference sequence). The chain's CDR3 is CASSAGTSPTYNEQFF. In nucleotides, the CDR3 is TGTGCCAGCAGCGCCGGGACTAGCCCAACCTACAATGAGCAGTTCTTC.

The rearrangement uses TRBV10-2 and TRBJ2-2; D assignment may be TRBD1 or TRBD2 (6 bases each). The germline gives CDR1 WSHSY, CDR2 SAAADI. The CDR3 totals 15 residues. The V end lost 5 bases, the J end lost 7 bases, and 17 bases lay between the germline ends. CDR3 nucleotide sequence: TGCGCCAGCAGTTTTTACGGGGGCGCGGGCGGGGAGCTGTTTTTT. Translated: CASSFYGGAGGELFF.

V and J are TRBV6-6 and TRBJ2-2; D uncertain. Germline values: CDR1 MNHNY, CDR2 SVGAGI (reference sequence). V lost 9 bases, J lost 7 bases, and 9 bases lay in between. The CDR3 sequence is 11 residues long. This CDR3 is CASTGNGELFF. As DNA, the CDR3 is TGTGCCAGTACCGGTAACGGGGAGCTGTTTTTT.